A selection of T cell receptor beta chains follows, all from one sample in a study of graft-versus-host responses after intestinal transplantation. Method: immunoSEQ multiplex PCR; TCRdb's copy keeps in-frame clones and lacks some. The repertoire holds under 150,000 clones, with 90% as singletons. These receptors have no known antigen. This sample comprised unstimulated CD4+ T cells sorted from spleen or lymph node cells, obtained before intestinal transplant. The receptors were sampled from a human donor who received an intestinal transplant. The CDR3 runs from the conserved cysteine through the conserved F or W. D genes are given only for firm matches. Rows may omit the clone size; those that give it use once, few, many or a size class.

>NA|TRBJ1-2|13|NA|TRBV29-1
CSVGKGAQSGYTF
TGCAGCGTTGGGAAAGGGGCCCAGAGTGGCTACACCTTC
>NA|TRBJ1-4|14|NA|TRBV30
CAWTGVGTNEKLFF
TGTGCCTGGACGGGGGTTGGAACTAATGAAAAACTGTTTTTT
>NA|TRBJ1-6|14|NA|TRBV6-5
CASSYSTGLAPLHF
TGTGCCAGCAGTTACTCGACAGGTCTGGCACCCCTCCACTTT
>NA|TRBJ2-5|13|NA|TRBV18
CASSPPLQETQYF
TGTGCCAGCTCACCTCCACTACAAGAGACCCAGTACTTC
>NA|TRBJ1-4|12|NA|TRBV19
CASSVQGRKLFF
TGTGCCAGTAGTGTTCAGGGCCGAAAACTGTTTTTT
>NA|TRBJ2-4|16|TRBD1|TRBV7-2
CASSLAGTVSKNIQYF
TGTGCCAGCAGCTTAGCAGGGACAGTGTCCAAAAACATTCAGTACTTC
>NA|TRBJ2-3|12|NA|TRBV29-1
CSVSTATDTQYF
TGCAGCGTCTCGACAGCCACAGATACGCAGTATTTT
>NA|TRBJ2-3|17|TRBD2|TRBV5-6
CASRRWTSGRALYTQYF
TGTGCCAGCAGGCGTTGGACTAGCGGGAGGGCACTCTATACGCAGTATTTT
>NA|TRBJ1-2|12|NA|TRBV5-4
CASSDAGAGYTF
TGTGCCAGCAGCGACGCAGGGGCGGGCTACACCTTC
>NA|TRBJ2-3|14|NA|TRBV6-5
CASSSMAGLDTQYF
TGTGCCAGCAGTTCCATGGCGGGATTGGATACGCAGTATTTT
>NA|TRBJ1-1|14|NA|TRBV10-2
CASSVRGGGTEAFF
TGCGCCAGCAGTGTCCGGGGTGGGGGGACTGAAGCTTTCTTT
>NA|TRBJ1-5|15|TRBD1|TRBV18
CASSPLGQAVQPQHF
TGTGCCAGCTCACCACTGGGACAGGCGGTTCAGCCCCAGCATTTT
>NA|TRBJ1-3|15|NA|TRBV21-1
CASSKSSGSGNTIYF
TGTGCCAGCAGCAAATCCTCGGGGTCTGGAAACACCATATATTTT
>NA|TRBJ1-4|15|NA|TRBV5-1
CASSLGGGRYEKLFF
TGCGCCAGCAGCTTGGGTGGGGGCCGGTATGAAAAACTGTTTTTT
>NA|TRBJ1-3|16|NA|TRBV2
CASSPEAGRAGNTIYF
TGTGCCAGCAGCCCAGAGGCGGGGCGTGCTGGAAACACCATATATTTT
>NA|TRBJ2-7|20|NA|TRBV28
CASSLWEGRSATSLNYEQYF
TGTGCCAGCAGTTTATGGGAGGGGCGGAGCGCTACTTCCCTTAACTACGAGCAGTACTTC
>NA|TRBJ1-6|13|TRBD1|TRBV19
CATGTGYYSPLHF
TGTGCCACCGGGACAGGGTATTATTCACCCCTCCACTTT
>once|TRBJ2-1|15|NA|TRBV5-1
CASSSEGGGHNEQFF
TGCGCCAGCAGCTCGGAGGGAGGCGGACACAATGAGCAGTTCTTC
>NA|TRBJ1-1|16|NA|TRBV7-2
CASSLGTRRRNTEAFF
TGTGCCAGCAGCTTAGGTACGAGGCGGCGGAACACTGAAGCTTTCTTT
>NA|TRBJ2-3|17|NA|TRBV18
CASSPSPGRGITDTQYF
TGTGCCAGCTCACCATCTCCCGGGCGGGGAATAACAGATACGCAGTATTTT
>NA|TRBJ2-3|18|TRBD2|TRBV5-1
CASSWTGGREIRTDTQYF
TGCGCCAGCAGCTGGACGGGGGGGCGGGAGATAAGAACAGATACGCAGTATTTT
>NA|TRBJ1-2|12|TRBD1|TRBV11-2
CASSGTGNGYTF
TGTGCCAGCAGTGGGACAGGGAATGGCTACACCTTC
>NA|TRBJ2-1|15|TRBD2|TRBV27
CASSFYAGDGNEQFF
TGTGCCAGCAGTTTTTACGCGGGAGATGGAAATGAGCAGTTCTTC
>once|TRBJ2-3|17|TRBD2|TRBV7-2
CASSLRWREGSTDTQYF
TGTGCCAGCAGCTTACGGTGGCGGGAGGGAAGCACAGATACGCAGTATTTT
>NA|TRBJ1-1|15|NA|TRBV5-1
CASSPLATLNTEAFF
TGCGCCAGCAGCCCGTTGGCAACCTTGAACACTGAAGCTTTCTTT
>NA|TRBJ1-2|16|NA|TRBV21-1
CASSKARGHPAYGYTF
TGTGCCAGCAGCAAAGCCCGGGGTCATCCTGCCTATGGCTACACCTTC
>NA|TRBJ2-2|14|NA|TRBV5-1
CASSHGDNTGELFF
TGCGCCAGCAGCCACGGGGATAACACCGGGGAGCTGTTTTTT
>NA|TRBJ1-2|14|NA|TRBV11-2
CASSPTTTNYGYTF
TGTGCCAGCAGCCCTACGACAACTAACTATGGCTACACCTTC
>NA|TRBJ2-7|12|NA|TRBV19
CASEDGGYEQYF
TGTGCCAGCGAAGACGGGGGCTACGAGCAGTACTTC
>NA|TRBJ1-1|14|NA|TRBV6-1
CASSDQGMNTEAFF
TGTGCCAGCAGTGACCAGGGGATGAACACTGAAGCTTTCTTT
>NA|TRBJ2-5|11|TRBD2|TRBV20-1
CSVSSGSGMHF
TGCAGTGTCAGTAGCGGGAGCGGTATGCACTTC
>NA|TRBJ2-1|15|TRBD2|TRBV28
CASSRTSGAYNEQFF
TGTGCCAGCAGCCGTACTAGCGGGGCTTACAATGAGCAGTTCTTC
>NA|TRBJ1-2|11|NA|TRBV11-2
CASSSGAGYTF
TGTGCCAGCAGTTCAGGTGCGGGCTACACCTTC
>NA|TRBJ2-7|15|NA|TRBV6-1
CASSEVGFGGDEQYF
TGTGCCAGCAGTGAAGTAGGGTTTGGGGGCGACGAGCAGTACTTC
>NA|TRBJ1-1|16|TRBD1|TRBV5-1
CASSAIYRGLNTEAFF
TGCGCCAGCAGCGCCATTTACAGGGGACTGAACACTGAAGCTTTCTTT
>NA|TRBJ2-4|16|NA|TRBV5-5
CASSFLGVIAKNIQYF
TGTGCCAGCAGCTTCCTGGGAGTTATAGCCAAAAACATTCAGTACTTC
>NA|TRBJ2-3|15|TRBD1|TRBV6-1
CASSRDRWSTDTQYF
TGTGCCAGCAGCCGGGACAGGTGGAGCACAGATACGCAGTATTTT
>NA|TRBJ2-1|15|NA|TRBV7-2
CASSLQGRTYNEQFF
TGTGCCAGCAGCTTACAGGGGCGGACCTACAATGAGCAGTTCTTC
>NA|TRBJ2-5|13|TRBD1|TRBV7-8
CASSRDSQETQYF
TGTGCCAGCTCTCGGGACAGTCAAGAGACCCAGTACTTC
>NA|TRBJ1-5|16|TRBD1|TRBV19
CASSSDRGAKGQPQHF
TGTGCCAGTAGTTCCGACAGGGGGGCCAAGGGTCAGCCCCAGCATTTT
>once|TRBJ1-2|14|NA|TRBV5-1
CASSPLQGIYGYTF
TGCGCCAGCAGCCCACTCCAGGGCATCTATGGCTACACCTTC
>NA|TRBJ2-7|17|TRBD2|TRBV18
CASSPSGGSGGYYEQYF
TGTGCCAGCTCACCATCCGGGGGTAGCGGGGGTTACTACGAGCAGTACTTC
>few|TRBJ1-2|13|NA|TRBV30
CAWRSRGSYGYTF
TGTGCCTGGAGATCCAGGGGTTCCTATGGCTACACCTTC
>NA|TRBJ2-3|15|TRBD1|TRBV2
CASGPAGQGSDTQYF
TGTGCCAGCGGCCCCGCTGGACAGGGATCAGATACGCAGTATTTT
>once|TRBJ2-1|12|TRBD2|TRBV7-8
CASSLERGGQFF
TGTGCCAGCAGCTTGGAGCGGGGGGGCCAGTTCTTC
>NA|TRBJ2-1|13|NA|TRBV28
CASSGALRYEQFF
TGTGCCAGTAGTGGGGCTCTGAGATATGAGCAGTTCTTC
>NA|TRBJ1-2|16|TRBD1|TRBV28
CASSLGGTGVNYGYTF
TGTGCCAGCAGTTTGGGTGGGACAGGGGTTAACTATGGCTACACCTTC
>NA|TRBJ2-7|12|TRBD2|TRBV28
CASSSGRAIPYF
TGTGCCAGCAGTAGCGGGAGGGCAATTCCGTACTTC
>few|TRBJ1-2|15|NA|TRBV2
CASSDREGRDYGYTF
TGTGCCAGCAGTGATAGGGAGGGAAGAGACTATGGCTACACCTTC
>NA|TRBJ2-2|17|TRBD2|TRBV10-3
CAISGSAAGVNTGELFF
TGTGCCATCAGTGGTTCTGCAGCGGGGGTGAACACCGGGGAGCTGTTTTTT
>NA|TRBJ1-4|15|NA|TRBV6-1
CASLYFGGSGEKLFF
TGTGCCAGCTTATACTTTGGGGGGAGCGGTGAAAAACTGTTTTTT
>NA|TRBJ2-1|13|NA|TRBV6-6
CASRGKGMGEQFF
TGTGCCAGCCGGGGAAAAGGGATGGGTGAGCAGTTCTTC
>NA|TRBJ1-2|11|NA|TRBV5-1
CASSLTGSYTF
TGCGCCAGCAGCTTGACAGGCAGCTACACCTTC
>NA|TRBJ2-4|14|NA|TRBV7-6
CASSLGGYGDIQYF
TGTGCCAGCAGCTTAGGAGGGTATGGGGACATTCAGTACTTC
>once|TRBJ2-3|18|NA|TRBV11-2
CASSLEVGWGESTDTQYF
TGTGCCAGCAGCTTAGAGGTCGGTTGGGGGGAGAGCACAGATACGCAGTATTTT
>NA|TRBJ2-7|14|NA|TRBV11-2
CASKGRASDYEQYF
TGTGCCAGCAAAGGGCGGGCGTCGGACTACGAGCAGTACTTC
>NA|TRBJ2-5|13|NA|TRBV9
CASSEGRVETQYF
TGTGCCAGCAGCGAAGGCAGGGTAGAGACCCAGTACTTC